Here is one T cell receptor beta chain with its context. The antigen remains undetermined. The data originate from a study of OX40 agonist ivuxolimab in advanced cancers. Study-level background: From roughly 20 to 79 years was the age range, with a mean of around 57 years, and roughly 80% were male.

Exclusion applied to patients with autoimmune disease history or systemic immunosuppression. The CDR3 has 18 residues. Germline CDR1 reads LNHDA; CDR2 reads SQIVND (reference sequence). V dropped 5 bases and J dropped 2; count of bases not matched to a gene: 8. Findings and limits, study-wide: Relative to CD4+, CD8+ T cells held more expanded clones on average.

Method: immunoSEQ multiplex PCR; TCRdb's copy keeps in-frame clones and lacks some. This sample carries more than 30,000 clones, over 75% of them seen once, and the ten largest clones take under 30%. Sequencing used CD4+ or CD8+ T cells sorted from blood, obtained in a trial of the OX40 agonist ivuxolimab. The clonotype was recovered from an adult with an advanced solid tumor such as melanoma, head and neck, liver or kidney cancer. J is TRBJ2-1 and V is TRBV19; 14 nucleotides align to TRBD2. CDR3 loop: CASSRTSGRLAPYNEQFF. In DNA, the CDR3 is TGTGCCAGTAGTCGGACTAGCGGGAGGCTGGCTCCCTACAATGAGCAGTTCTTC. The full variable domain, completed using reference TRBV19 and TRBJ2-1, is DGGITQSPKYLFRKEGQNVTLSCEQNLNHDAMYWYRQDPGQGLRLIYYSQIVNDFQKGDIAEGYSVSREKKESFPLTVTSAQKNPTAFYLCASSRTSGRLAPYNEQFFGPGTRLTVL.